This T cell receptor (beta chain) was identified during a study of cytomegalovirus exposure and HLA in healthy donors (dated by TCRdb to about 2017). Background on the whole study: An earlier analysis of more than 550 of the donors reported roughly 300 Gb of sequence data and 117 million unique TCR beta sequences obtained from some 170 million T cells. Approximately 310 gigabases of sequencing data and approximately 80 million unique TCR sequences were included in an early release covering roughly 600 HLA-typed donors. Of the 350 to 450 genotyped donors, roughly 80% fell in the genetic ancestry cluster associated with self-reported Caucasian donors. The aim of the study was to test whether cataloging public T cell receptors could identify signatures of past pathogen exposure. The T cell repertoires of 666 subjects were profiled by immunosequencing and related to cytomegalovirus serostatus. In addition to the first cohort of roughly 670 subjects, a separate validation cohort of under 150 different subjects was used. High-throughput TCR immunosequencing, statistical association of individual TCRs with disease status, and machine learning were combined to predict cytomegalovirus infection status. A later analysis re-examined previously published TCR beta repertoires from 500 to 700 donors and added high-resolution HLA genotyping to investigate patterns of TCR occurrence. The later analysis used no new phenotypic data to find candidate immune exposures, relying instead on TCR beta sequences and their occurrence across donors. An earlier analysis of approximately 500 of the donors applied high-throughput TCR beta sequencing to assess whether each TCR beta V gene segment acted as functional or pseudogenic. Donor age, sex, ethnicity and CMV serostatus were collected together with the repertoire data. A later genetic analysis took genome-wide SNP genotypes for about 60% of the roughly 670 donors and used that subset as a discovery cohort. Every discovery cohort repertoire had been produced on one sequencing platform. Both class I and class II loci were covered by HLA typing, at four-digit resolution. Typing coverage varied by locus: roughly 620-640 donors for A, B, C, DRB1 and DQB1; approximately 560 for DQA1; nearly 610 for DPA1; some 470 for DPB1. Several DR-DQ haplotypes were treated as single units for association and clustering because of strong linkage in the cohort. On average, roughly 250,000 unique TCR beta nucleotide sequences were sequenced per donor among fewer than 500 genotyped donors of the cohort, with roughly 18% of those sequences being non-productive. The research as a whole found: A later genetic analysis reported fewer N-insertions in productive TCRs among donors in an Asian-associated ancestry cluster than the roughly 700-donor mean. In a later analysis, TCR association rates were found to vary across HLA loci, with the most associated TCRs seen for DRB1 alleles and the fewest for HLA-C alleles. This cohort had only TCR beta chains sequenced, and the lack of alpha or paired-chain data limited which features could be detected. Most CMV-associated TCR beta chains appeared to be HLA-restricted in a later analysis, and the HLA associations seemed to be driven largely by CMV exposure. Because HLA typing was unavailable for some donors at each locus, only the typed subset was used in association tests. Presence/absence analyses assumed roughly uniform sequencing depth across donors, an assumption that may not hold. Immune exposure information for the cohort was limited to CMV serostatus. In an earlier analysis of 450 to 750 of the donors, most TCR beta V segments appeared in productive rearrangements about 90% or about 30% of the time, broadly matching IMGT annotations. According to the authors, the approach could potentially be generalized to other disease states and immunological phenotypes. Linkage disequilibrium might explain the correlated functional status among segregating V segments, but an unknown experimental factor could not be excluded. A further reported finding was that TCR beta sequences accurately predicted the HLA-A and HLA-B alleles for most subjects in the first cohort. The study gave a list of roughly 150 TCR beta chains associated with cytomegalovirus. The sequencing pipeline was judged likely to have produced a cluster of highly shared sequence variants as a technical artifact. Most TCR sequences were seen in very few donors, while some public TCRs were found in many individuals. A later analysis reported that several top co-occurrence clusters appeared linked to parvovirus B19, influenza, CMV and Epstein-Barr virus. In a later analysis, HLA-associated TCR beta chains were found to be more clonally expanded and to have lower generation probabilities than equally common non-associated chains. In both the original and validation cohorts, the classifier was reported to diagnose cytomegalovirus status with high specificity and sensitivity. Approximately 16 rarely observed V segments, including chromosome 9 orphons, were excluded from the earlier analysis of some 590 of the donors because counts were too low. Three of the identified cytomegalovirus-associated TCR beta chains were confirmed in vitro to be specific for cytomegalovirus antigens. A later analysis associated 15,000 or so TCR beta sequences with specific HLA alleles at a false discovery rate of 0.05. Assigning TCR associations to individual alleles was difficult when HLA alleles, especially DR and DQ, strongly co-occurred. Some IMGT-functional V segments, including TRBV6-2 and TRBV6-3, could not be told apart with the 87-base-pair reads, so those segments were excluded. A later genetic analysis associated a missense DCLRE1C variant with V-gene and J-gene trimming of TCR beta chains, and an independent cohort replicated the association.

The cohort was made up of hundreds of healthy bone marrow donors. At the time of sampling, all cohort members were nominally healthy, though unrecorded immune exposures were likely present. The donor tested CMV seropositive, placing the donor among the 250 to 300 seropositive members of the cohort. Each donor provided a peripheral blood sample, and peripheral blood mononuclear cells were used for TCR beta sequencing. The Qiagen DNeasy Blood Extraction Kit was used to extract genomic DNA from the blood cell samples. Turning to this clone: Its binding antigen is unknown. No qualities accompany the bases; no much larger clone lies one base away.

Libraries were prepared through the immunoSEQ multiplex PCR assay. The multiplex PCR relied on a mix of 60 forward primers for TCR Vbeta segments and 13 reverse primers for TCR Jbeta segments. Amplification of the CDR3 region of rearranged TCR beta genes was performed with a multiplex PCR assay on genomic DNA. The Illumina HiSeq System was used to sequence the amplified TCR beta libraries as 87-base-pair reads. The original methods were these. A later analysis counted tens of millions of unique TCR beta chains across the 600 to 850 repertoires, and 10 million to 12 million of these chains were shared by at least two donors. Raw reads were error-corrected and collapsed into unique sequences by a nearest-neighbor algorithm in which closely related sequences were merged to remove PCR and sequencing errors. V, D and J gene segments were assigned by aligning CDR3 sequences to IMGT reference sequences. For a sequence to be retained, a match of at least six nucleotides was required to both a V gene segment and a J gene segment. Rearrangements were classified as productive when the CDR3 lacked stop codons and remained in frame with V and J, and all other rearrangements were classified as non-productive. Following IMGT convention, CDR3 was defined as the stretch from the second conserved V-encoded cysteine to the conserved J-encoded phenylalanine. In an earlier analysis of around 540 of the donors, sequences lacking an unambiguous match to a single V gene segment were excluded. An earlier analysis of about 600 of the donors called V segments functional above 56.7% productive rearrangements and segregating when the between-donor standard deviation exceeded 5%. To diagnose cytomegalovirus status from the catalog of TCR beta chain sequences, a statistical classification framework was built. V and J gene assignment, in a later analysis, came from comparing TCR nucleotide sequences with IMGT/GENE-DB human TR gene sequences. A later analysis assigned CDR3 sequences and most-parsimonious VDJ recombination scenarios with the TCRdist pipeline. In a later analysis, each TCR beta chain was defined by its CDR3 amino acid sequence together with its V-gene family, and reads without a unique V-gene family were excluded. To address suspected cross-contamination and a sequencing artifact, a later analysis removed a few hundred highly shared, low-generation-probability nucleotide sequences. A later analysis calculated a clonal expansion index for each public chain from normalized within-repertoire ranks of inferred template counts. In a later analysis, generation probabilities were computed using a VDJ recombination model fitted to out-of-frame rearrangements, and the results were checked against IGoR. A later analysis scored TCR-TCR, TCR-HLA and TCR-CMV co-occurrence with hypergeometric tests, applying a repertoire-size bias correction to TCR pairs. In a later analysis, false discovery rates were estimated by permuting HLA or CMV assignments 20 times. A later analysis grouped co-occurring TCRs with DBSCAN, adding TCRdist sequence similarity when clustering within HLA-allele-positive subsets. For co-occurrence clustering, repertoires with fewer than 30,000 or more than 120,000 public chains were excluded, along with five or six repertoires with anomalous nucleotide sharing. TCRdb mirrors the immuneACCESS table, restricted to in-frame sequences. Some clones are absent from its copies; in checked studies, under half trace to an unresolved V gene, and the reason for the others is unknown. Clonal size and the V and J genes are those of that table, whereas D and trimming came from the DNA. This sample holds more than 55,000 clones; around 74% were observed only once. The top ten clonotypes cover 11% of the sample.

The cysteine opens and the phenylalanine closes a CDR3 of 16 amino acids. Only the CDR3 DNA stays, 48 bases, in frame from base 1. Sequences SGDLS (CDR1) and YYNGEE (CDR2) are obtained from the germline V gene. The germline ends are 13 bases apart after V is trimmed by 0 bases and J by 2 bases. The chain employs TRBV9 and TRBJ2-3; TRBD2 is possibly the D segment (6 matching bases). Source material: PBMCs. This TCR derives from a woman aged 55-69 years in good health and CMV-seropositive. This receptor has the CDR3 CASSVESGTATDTQYF. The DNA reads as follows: TGTGCCAGCAGCGTAGAAAGTGGGACTGCCACAGATACGCAGTATTTT.